A single sample is the source of the 26 T cell receptor beta chains below, sequenced in a study of CD8+CD57+ T cells in acquired aplastic anemia. The study profiled TCR beta VDJ and CDR3 using genomic DNA as template. TCRdb reanalysed the reads using MiXCR and keeps one entry per CDR3 protein. The table has roughly 160,000 distinct CDR3 sequences, roughly 63% seen once. The source material was sorted CD4+, CD8+, or CD8+CD57+ T cells (not recorded which) from PBMCs. Source of these receptors: a human donor in good health.

The CDR3 protein is CASSSTFSGGVNEQFF. CDR3 DNA sequence: TGTGCCAGCAGTTCCACCTTTAGCGGGGGGGTCAATGAGCAGTTCTTC. This rearrangement joins TRBV2 to TRBJ2-1; 11 nucleotides align to TRBD2. CDR1 SNHLY and CDR2 FYNNEI come from the germline V gene. CDR3 size: 16 residues. V shed 5 bases, J shed 6 bases, and the junction held 9 bases outside the gene matches. Full variable domain (rest looked up from reference TRBV2 and TRBJ2-1): EPEVTQTPSHQVTQMGQEVILRCVPISNHLYFYWYRQILGQKVEFLVSFYNNEISEKSEIFDDQFSVERPDGSNFTLKIRSTKLEDSAMYFCASSSTFSGGVNEQFFGPGTRLTVL.

The rearrangement links TRBV2 to TRBJ2-7, with TRBD2 identical over 8 bases. The ends lost 6 bases at V and 5 bases at J; junction bases unmatched: 12. This CDR3 is built from 15 residues. In germline, CDR1 is SNHLY, CDR2 FYNNEI. The CDR3 DNA is TGTGCCAGCAGCCGCCGGAATCCGGGAGGGAACGAGCAGTACTTC. It translates to CASSRRNPGGNEQYF.

This clonotype occurred a few times. V usage is TRBV7-9 and J usage is TRBJ1-6; 7 bases agree with TRBD1. CDR3 size: 14 residues. Germline V lookup: CDR1 SEHNR, CDR2 FQNEAQ (reference sequence). Germline trimming cut 3 bases from V and 8 bases from J; bases unmatched to any gene: 4. The CDR3 DNA sequence: TGTGCCAGCAGCTTCTCTCAGGGGGATTCACCCCTCCACTTT. Amino acid sequence: CASSFSQGDSPLHF. The variable domain in full, completed from reference TRBV7-9 and TRBJ1-6, reads DTGVSQNPRHKITKRGQNVTFRCDPISEHNRLYWYRQTLGQGPEFLTYFQNEAQLEKSRLLSDRFSAERPKGSFSTLEIQRTEQGDSAMYLCASSFSQGDSPLHFGNGTRLTVT.

This rearrangement joins TRBV5-1 to TRBJ2-6; D gene ambiguous. The germline V gene encodes CDR1 SGHRS and CDR2 YFSETQ. The CDR3 is 13 residues long. V lost 5 bases and J lost 4, with 7 bases in between. CDR3 in DNA: TGCGCCAGCAGGCTCACAGGGGCCAACGTCCTGACTTTC. Amino acids: CASRLTGANVLTF.

V usage is TRBV9 and J usage is TRBJ1-5; tentative D call: TRBD1 (5 bases). The CDR3 runs 14 residues. CDR1 and CDR2 from the germline V gene are SGDLS and YYNGEE. With 0 bases removed from V and 4 bases from J, the gap between germline ends came to 8 bases. CDR3 amino acids: CASSVDGANQPQHF. The CDR3 DNA reads as TGTGCCAGCAGCGTAGATGGGGCTAATCAGCCCCAGCATTTT.

To note about this clonotype: A read error is likely, as this CDR3 ends without the conserved phenylalanine or tryptophan. The chain combines TRBV2 with TRBJ1-1; 12 bases fit TRBD1. Unmatched junction bases numbered 12, after V lost 7 bases and J lost 3 bases. Germline CDR1 reads SNHLY; CDR2 reads FYNNEI. The CDR3 totals 17 residues. The chain's CDR3 is CASKRLGTGGLDTEAFS. CDR3 bases: TGTGCCAGCAAGAGGCTGGGGACAGGGGGCCTCGACACTGAAGCTTTCTCT.

This clonotype was detected only a few times. The chain carries TRBV20-1 and TRBJ2-2, with 9 bases that match TRBD1. Germline V gene data show CDR1 as DFQATT and CDR2 as SNEGSKA (reference sequence). V shed 5 bases, J shed 4 bases, and the junction held 14 bases outside the gene matches. The CDR3 is made up of 17 amino acids. The CDR3 coding sequence is TGCAGTGCTCCGGACAGGGGCCTACCCGGTGGCACCGGGGAGCTGTTTTTT. It codes for CSAPDRGLPGGTGELFF.

About this clonotype itself: One end of the junction does not line up with germline, which may come from a read error. The chain joins TRBV12-3 or TRBV12-4 to TRBJ2-7, with TRBD2 as a possible D gene (7 bases). The CDR3 runs to 15 residues. The CDR3 sequence is CASSSPLRGGDERYF. CDR3 DNA sequence: TGTGCCAGCAGTTCCCCCTTACGCGGGGGCGACGAGCGGTACTTC.

The chain is built from TRBV20-1 and TRBJ1-1; no definite D call. V was pared by 6 bases and J by 2 bases, with 7 bases between. Germline V lookup: CDR1 DFQATT, CDR2 SNEGSKA (reference sequence). This CDR3 has 11 amino acids. The CDR3 DNA is TGCAGTGCCGGAAGCAACACTGAAGCTTTCTTT. It translates to CSAGSNTEAFF.

There are a few counts of this clonotype. A single base separates this from a much larger clone, so it may be a read error. J is TRBJ2-7 and V is TRBV20-1; possibly TRBD2 for D (5 bases). Germline V gene sequence: CDR1 DFQATT, CDR2 SNEGSKA (reference sequence). Trimming pared 5 bases from V and 0 bases from J, leaving 14 bases between. The CDR3 contains 14 residues. The CDR3 sequence is CSAPGSGNSYEQYF. CDR3 bases: TGCAGTGCTCCGGGGAGCGGTAACTCCTACGAGCAGTACTTC.

As regards this clonotype: The junction shows a germline mismatch at one end, possibly a read error. The rearrangement uses TRBV19 and TRBJ2-5; a possible D gene is TRBD1 (6 bases). The CDR3 covers 13 residues. The germline gives CDR1 LNHDA, CDR2 SQIVND (reference sequence). The CDR3 nucleotides read TGTGCCAGTAGTGGACAGAACCAGGAGACCCAGTACTTC. This codes for CASSGQNQETQYF.

The chain links TRBV20-1 to TRBJ2-7, with D perhaps matching TRBD1 (5 bases). The CDR3 runs 13 residues. V dropped 6 bases and J dropped 2 bases, with 14 bases sitting between them. The V gene's germline CDR1 is DFQATT and CDR2 SNEGSKA (reference sequence). CDR3 amino acids: CSAEVGVAYEQYF. The CDR3 bases are TGCAGTGCCGAGGTAGGGGTTGCCTACGAGCAGTACTTC.

This CDR3 reads CASMGTGYNEQYF. The CDR3 coding sequence is TGTGCCAGTATGGGGACAGGGTACAATGAGCAGTATTTT. The V call is TRBV19, the J call TRBJ2-3; 9 bases fit TRBD1. The junction had 10 bases not matched to a gene; V was cut back by 7 bases and J by 11 bases. This CDR3 is built from 13 residues. Germline-derived CDR1 and CDR2 are LNHDA and SQIVND (reference sequence).

The chain combines TRBV7-9 with TRBJ1-2; no definite D call. Germline V gene data show CDR1 as SEHNR and CDR2 as FQNEAQ (reference sequence). The V end was cut by 2 bases, the J end by 5 bases, with 15 bases between. This CDR3 has 15 residues. The CDR3 nucleotides read TGTGCCAGCAGCTTATACGAGACATCAACTTATGGCTACACCTTC. This gives the protein CASSLYETSTYGYTF.

This clonotype was counted at least ten times. The rearrangement links TRBV19 to TRBJ2-1, with D hard to call. Germline V lookup: CDR1 LNHDA, CDR2 SQIVND (reference sequence). With 1 base removed from V and 3 bases from J, the gap between germline ends came to 7 bases. This CDR3 contains 14 residues. This CDR3 reads CASSIGVGYNEQFF. Here the CDR3 DNA reads TGTGCCAGTAGTATAGGTGTGGGCTACAATGAGCAGTTCTTC.

This clonotype was detected ten times or more. The rearrangement joins TRBV7-9 to TRBJ2-4, with D maybe TRBD1 (5 bases). The germline CDR1 and CDR2 sequences are SEHNR and FQNEAQ (reference sequence). V lost 6 bases to trimming and J lost 2 bases, with 11 bases between them. CDR3 size: 14 residues. The CDR3 reads CASSDSRTKNIQYF. CDR3 nucleotide sequence: TGTGCCAGCAGTGACAGTAGGACCAAAAACATTCAGTACTTC.

In this sample, this clonotype turned up many times. This chain connects TRBV6-1 to TRBJ2-5, with 8 bases aligning to TRBD2. The CDR3 contains 15 residues. V shed 1 base and J 4 bases; nucleotides not matched to a gene: 5. Germline loops: CDR1 MNHNS, CDR2 SASEGT. The CDR3 nucleotides read TGTGCCAGCAGTGAAGGGACGGGAGGGCCAGAGACCCAGTACTTC. Protein product: CASSEGTGGPETQYF.

The rearrangement uses TRBV7-3 and TRBJ1-1; possibly TRBD1 for D (5 bases). CDR3 length equals 12 residues. The germline V gene has CDR1 SGHTA and CDR2 FQGTGA. The V end lost 3 bases, the J end lost 5 bases, and 7 bases lay between the germline ends. The CDR3 reads CASSFDRTEAFF. As DNA, the CDR3 is TGTGCCAGCAGCTTTGACAGAACTGAAGCTTTCTTT.

A single count supports this clonotype. V and J are TRBV5-1 and TRBJ1-6; tentative D call: TRBD1 (5 bases). The length of the CDR3 is 16 residues. Trimming shortened V by 4 bases and J by 5 bases, and 16 bases separated the two germline ends. CDR1 is SGHRS, CDR2 YFSETQ, per germline. The CDR3 DNA is TGCGCCAGCAGCCGTACGGCAGGGTCGGATAATTCACCCCTCCACTTT. Its protein product is CASSRTAGSDNSPLHF. Filled out from reference TRBV5-1 and TRBJ1-6, the complete variable domain reads KAGVTQTPRYLIKTRGQQVTLSCSPISGHRSVSWYQQTPGQGLQFLFEYFSETQRNKGNFPGRFSGRQFSNSRSEMNVSTLELGDSALYLCASSRTAGSDNSPLHFGNGTRLTVT.

Remarks on this clonotype: Relative to the germline gene, one junction end is altered; a read error may explain this. The chain employs TRBV5-1 and TRBJ1-1, with D perhaps matching TRBD1 (5 bases). Germline lookup yields CDR1 SGHRS and CDR2 YFSETQ. This CDR3 contains 13 residues. This chain's CDR3 is CASSLTGYNEASF. The DNA of the CDR3 is TGCGCCAGCAGCTTGACAGGCTACAATGAAGCTTCCTTT. Full variable domain (rest looked up from reference TRBV5-1 and TRBJ1-1): KAGVTQTPRYLIKTRGQQVTLSCSPISGHRSVSWYQQTPGQGLQFLFEYFSETQRNKGNFPGRFSGRQFSNSRSEMNVSTLELGDSALYLCASSLTGYNEASFGQGTRLTVV.

J is TRBJ1-1 and V is TRBV7-8, with a tentative D call TRBD1 (5 bases). Trimming cost V 5 bases and J 0 bases, with 10 bases left between them. CDR1 SGHVS and CDR2 FQNEAQ come from the germline V gene. The CDR3 sequence is 14 residues long. For the CDR3, the DNA is TGTGCCAGCAGCACGAGACAGCTGAACACTGAAGCTTTCTTT. Residues: CASSTRQLNTEAFF.

This clonotype was seen repeatedly, ten times or more. The rearrangement links TRBV24-1 to TRBJ2-1, with no clear D. Per the germline V gene, CDR1 is KGHDR and CDR2 is SFDVKD. This CDR3 comprises 12 residues. The V end was cut by 10 bases, the J end by 2 bases, with 8 bases between. In nucleotides, the CDR3 is TGTGCCACAAACGGGCCCTACAATGAGCAGTTCTTC. This translates into CATNGPYNEQFF.

This clonotype has just one count. This sequence joins TRBV2 and TRBJ1-4; D uncertain. The V end was cut by 2 bases, the J end by 8 bases, with 6 bases between. The germline V gene encodes CDR1 SNHLY and CDR2 FYNNEI. The CDR3 covers 12 residues. The CDR3 DNA reads TGTGCCAGCAGTGAATTAGGGGAAAAACTGTTTTTT. Amino acid sequence: CASSELGEKLFF. The full variable domain, completed using reference TRBV2 and TRBJ1-4, is EPEVTQTPSHQVTQMGQEVILRCVPISNHLYFYWYRQILGQKVEFLVSFYNNEISEKSEIFDDQFSVERPDGSNFTLKIRSTKLEDSAMYFCASSELGEKLFFGSGTQLSVL.

With regard to this clonotype: This may be a read error: a much more frequent sequence differs by one nucleotide. The chain carries TRBV20-1 and TRBJ2-7, with D possibly TRBD2 on 6 matching bases. This CDR3 is built from 15 residues. In germline, CDR1 is DFQATT, CDR2 SNEGSKA (reference sequence). V lost 0 bases, J lost 7 bases, and 19 bases lay in between. In DNA form, the CDR3 reads TGCAGTGCTAGAGATCCGGGGGAGAGCTACAATGAGCAGTACTTC. This gives the protein CSARDPGESYNEQYF.

The gene calls are TRBV12-3 or TRBV12-4 and TRBJ2-7; unclear D gene. The V gene lost 6 bases and the J gene lost 6 bases, with 21 bases spanning the gap. This CDR3 region has 15 residues. In nucleotides, the CDR3 is TGTGCCAGCAGCCCGGATAGGCCCCTTCACGGCGAGCAGTACTTC. Protein product: CASSPDRPLHGEQYF.

The V call is TRBV7-2, the J call TRBJ1-1; D possibly corresponds to TRBD1 (6 bases). CDR3 size: 12 residues. From germline, CDR1 is SGHTA and CDR2 FQGNSA. The germline V and J ends were trimmed by 4 bases and 9 bases, with 12 bases remaining between them. Written as DNA, the CDR3 is TGTGCCAGCAGCTGGGCGGGGGCGCAAGCTTTCTTT. The encoded protein is CASSWAGAQAFF.